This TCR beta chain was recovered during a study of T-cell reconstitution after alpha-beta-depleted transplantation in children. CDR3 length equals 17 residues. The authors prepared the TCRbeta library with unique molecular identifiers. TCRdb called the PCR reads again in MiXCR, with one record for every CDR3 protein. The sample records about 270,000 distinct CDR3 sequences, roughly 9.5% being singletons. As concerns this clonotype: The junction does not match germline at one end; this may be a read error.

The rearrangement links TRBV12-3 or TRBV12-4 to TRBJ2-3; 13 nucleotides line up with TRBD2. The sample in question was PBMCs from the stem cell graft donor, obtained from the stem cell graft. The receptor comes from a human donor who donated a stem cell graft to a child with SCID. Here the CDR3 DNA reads TGTACCAGCAGTCGTTACGGACTAGCGGGGGAGGGGGATACGCAGTATTTT. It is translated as CTSSRYGLAGEGDTQYF.